This TCR beta chain was identified in a study of CD8 T cells in ankylosing spondylitis. The table lists this clonotype with a few counts. The antigen is not known. Study-level findings and limits: A TCR beta motif made of several highly homologous variants seemed typical of ankylosing spondylitis blood. Reactive arthritis synovial fluid and blood previously showed some of these motif variants.

TCRdb reprocessed the 5' RACE reads with MiXCR, giving one entry per CDR3 protein. The repertoire consists of 200,000 to 300,000 distinct CDR3 sequences, with about 10% occurring once and the leading ten covering 2.6%. This CDR3 is 16 amino acids long. Germline V gives CDR1 SGHRS, CDR2 YFSETQ. V lost 4 bases and J lost 6; bases outside the gene matches: 10. The TCR sequence derives from a male donor with ankylosing spondylitis or in good health (not recorded which). The chain joins TRBV5-1 to TRBJ2-1; 10 bases map to TRBD1. The sample consisted of blood, either unsorted or a sorted T cell fraction (not recorded which). CDR3 amino acids: CASSQDRGLALNEQFF. The DNA of the CDR3 is TGCGCCAGCAGCCAAGACAGGGGGCTAGCCCTCAATGAGCAGTTCTTC.